The next 25 T cell receptor beta chains were all read from a single sample in a study of Graves' ophthalmopathy and Graves' hyperthyroidism. TCR beta CDR3 regions were amplified from RNA transcripts. HTBI primers were employed in first-round RT-PCR, then a second-round multiplex PCR followed. A single record per CDR3 protein comes from TCRdb applying MiXCR to the multiplex PCR reads. The repertoire holds a few hundred thousand distinct CDR3 sequences, 35% to 40% seen once, with about 4.2% in the top ten. What was sequenced was peripheral blood or thyroid tissue (not recorded which). These receptors were taken from an adult man with Graves' hyperthyroidism.

In its sample, this clonotype was seen many times. The chain uses TRBV25-1 and TRBJ1-2; D is ambiguous. CDR1 MGHDK and CDR2 SYGVNS come from the germline V gene. Deletions cut 8 bases from V and 4 bases from J, with 11 bases between. The CDR3 extends over 12 amino acids. In DNA, the CDR3 is TGTGCCAGCCGTGGGGTCGGCTATGGCTACACCTTC. This sequence encodes CASRGVGYGYTF.

As to this clonotype: Germline is not matched at one junction end, which may reflect a read error. This chain links TRBV5-4 with TRBJ1-2; D gene uncertain. Germline V gene sequence: CDR1 SGHNT, CDR2 YYREEE (reference sequence). The CDR3 has 14 residues. CDR3 nucleotides: TGTGCCAGCAGTCCGGACGGATCTAACCATGGCTACACCTTC. Amino acids: CASSPDGSNHGYTF. Full variable domain (rest looked up from reference TRBV5-4 and TRBJ1-2): ETGVTQSPTHLIKTRGQQVTLRCSSQSGHNTVSWYQQALGQGPQFIFQYYREEENGRGNFPPRFSGLQFPNYSSELNVNALELDDSALYLCASSPDGSNHGYTFGSGTRLTVV.

Turning to this clonotype: At one end the junction does not follow the germline gene, possibly because of a read error. V is TRBV7-2 and J is TRBJ2-2, with D maybe TRBD2 (5 bases). This CDR3 is 15 amino acids long. Germline V gives CDR1 SGHTA, CDR2 FQGNSA. The CDR3 spells CASSLFHRGPGELLF. Written as DNA, the CDR3 is TGTGCCAGCAGTTTATTTCATCGGGGTCCCGGGGAGCTGCTTTTT.

There are many counts of this clonotype. Written as DNA, the CDR3 is TGCAGCGTTGAAGCGCCGGGACAGGGGGCCACCGGGGAGCTGTTTTTT. Translated: CSVEAPGQGATGELFF. This chain connects TRBV29-1 to TRBJ2-2; 12 nucleotides align to TRBD1. The CDR3 spans 16 residues. The germline gives CDR1 SQVTM, CDR2 ANQGSEA. The V and J ends lost 1 base and 4 bases, in that order; junction bases with no gene match: 4.

V and J are TRBV7-9 and TRBJ2-6; 7 nucleotides align to TRBD1. This CDR3 is built from 21 residues. Per germline, CDR1 SEHNR and CDR2 FQNEAQ (reference sequence). J gave up 1 base and V 6 bases, and 21 bases lay outside the gene matches. The CDR3 is CASSSPIPDREPPSGANVLTF. The CDR3, as DNA: TGTGCCAGCAGTTCACCCATACCCGACAGGGAACCTCCTTCTGGGGCCAACGTCCTGACTTTC.

This clonotype was recorded many times. This chain links TRBV10-3 with TRBJ2-3; D is unresolved. CDR1 ENHRY and CDR2 SYGVKD come from the germline V gene. V was pared by 11 bases and J by 3 bases, with 6 bases between. This CDR3 spans 10 amino acids. CDR3 nucleotide sequence: TGTGCCGCCACGACAGATACGCAGTATTTT. Protein sequence: CAATTDTQYF.

This clonotype was recorded a few times. CDR3 in DNA: TGTGCCAGTAGTATAACAAGCGTTGGCAATCAGCCCCAGCATTTT. Its translation: CASSITSVGNQPQHF. This chain uses TRBV19 with TRBJ1-5; D gene unclear. Trimming shortened V by 2 bases and J by 2 bases, and 10 bases separated the two germline ends. The CDR3 is 15 amino acids. The germline V gene has CDR1 LNHDA and CDR2 SQIVND (reference sequence).

J is TRBJ2-1 and V is TRBV7-9, with 9 bases fitting TRBD2. The CDR3 has 16 residues. CDR1 is SEHNR, CDR2 FQNEAQ, per germline (reference sequence). With V trimmed by 0 bases and J by 6 bases, 6 bases remained unmatched. The CDR3: CASSLALAGRPNEQFF. The CDR3 nucleotides are TGTGCCAGCAGCTTAGCCCTAGCGGGAAGGCCCAATGAGCAGTTCTTC.

This clonotype was found once. A read error is possible here, since a much larger clone lies one base away. The chain carries TRBV11-2 and TRBJ2-7, with a possible D match to TRBD2 (6 bases). The germline V gene encodes CDR1 SGHAT and CDR2 FQNNGV. The CDR3 extends over 14 amino acids. The CDR3 protein is CASSTKRVIGEQHF. Here the CDR3 DNA reads TGTGCCAGCAGCACAAAGCGGGTAATTGGGGAGCAGCACTTC.

This clonotype has at least ten counts. V gene TRBV5-1 combines with J gene TRBJ1-2; D is unclear. Germline V gives CDR1 SGHRS, CDR2 YFSETQ. The germline V and J ends were trimmed by 3 bases and 3 bases, with 18 bases remaining between them. This CDR3 region has 16 residues. In DNA form, the CDR3 reads TGCGCCAGCAGCTCCCTTCAAGGGAAAGGAGACTATGGCTACACCTTC. Translation gives CASSSLQGKGDYGYTF.

The chain carries TRBV6-1 and TRBJ1-1; a weak D match, TRBD1 (5 bases). CDR1 and CDR2 from the germline V gene are MNHNS and SASEGT. The CDR3 has 12 residues. V shed 6 bases and J shed 13 bases, with 18 bases lying between them. The CDR3 bases are TGTGCCAGCAGAGAAATACAGGAGAAGGTTTTCTTT. Amino acid sequence: CASREIQEKVFF.

The V and J genes are TRBV2 and TRBJ1-1; 7 bases map to TRBD1. J was trimmed by 1 base and V by 1 base; bases with no gene match: 3. Germline V gene lookup returns CDR1 SNHLY and CDR2 FYNNEI. The CDR3 loop spans 15 amino acids. CDR3 region: CASSEGQGRNTEAFF. The CDR3 DNA is TGTGCCAGCAGTGAAGGACAGGGAAGGAACACTGAAGCTTTCTTT.

This clonotype was seen repeatedly, ten times or more. The chain links TRBV11-2 to TRBJ2-7, with 8 nucleotides matching TRBD2. Germline V lookup: CDR1 SGHAT, CDR2 FQNNGV. The CDR3 spans 13 residues. Losses at the gene ends were 6 bases for V and 4 bases for J; bases not matched to a gene: 5. The CDR3 nucleotides are TGTGCCAGCAGTTTGACTAGCGCGTACGAGCAGTACTTC. Residues: CASSLTSAYEQYF.

The V call is TRBV20-1, the J call TRBJ2-3, with D possibly matching TRBD2 (6 bases). This CDR3 contains 13 residues. Between the trimmed V and J ends, which lost 5 bases and 6 bases, there was a span of 15 bases. Germline loops: CDR1 DFQATT, CDR2 SNEGSKA (reference sequence). The CDR3 loop is CSAWDSQGDTQYF. CDR3 bases: TGCAGTGCTTGGGACTCCCAAGGGGATACGCAGTATTTT.

This chain links TRBV10-3 with TRBJ1-5; the D gene is possibly TRBD1 (5 bases). Germline values: CDR1 ENHRY, CDR2 SYGVKD. CDR3 length equals 15 residues. The V end was cut by 0 bases, the J end by 6 bases, with 12 bases between. This chain's CDR3 is CAISESGTASQPQHF. CDR3 nucleotides: TGTGCCATCAGTGAGTCAGGGACGGCAAGTCAGCCCCAGCATTTT.

The chain carries TRBV10-3 and TRBJ2-7, with 8 bases that match TRBD2. This CDR3 spans 16 amino acids. V lost 3 bases, J lost 2 bases, and 9 bases stayed unmatched. Germline-derived CDR1 and CDR2 are ENHRY and SYGVKD. The CDR3 DNA sequence: TGTGCCATCAGTGAAGGGACTAGACGGCCTACCTACGAGCAGTACTTC. This encodes CAISEGTRRPTYEQYF.

This clonotype came up a few times. The genes are TRBV6-5 and TRBJ2-5; D gene uncertain. Germline CDR1 MNHEY, CDR2 SVGAGI. This CDR3 spans 15 amino acids. V lost 0 bases and J lost 7, with 15 bases in between. The DNA for the CDR3 is TGTGCCAGCAGTTACTCGAGACACGGCAAAGGGACCCAGTACTTC. Translating gives CASSYSRHGKGTQYF.

As to this clonotype: At one end, the junction sequence differs from germline, possibly due to a read error. The V and J genes are TRBV12-3 or TRBV12-4 and TRBJ1-2, with no clear D. The CDR3 runs to 9 residues. This chain's CDR3 is CASSLWTAF. As DNA, the CDR3 is TGTGCCAGCAGTTTGTGGACCGCCTTC.

This clonotype has ten or more counts. J is TRBJ1-2 and V is TRBV7-9; D not certain. CDR1 is SEHNR and CDR2 is FQNEAQ in the germline V gene (reference sequence). V gave up 5 bases and J gave up 0 bases, with 10 bases separating them. CDR3 length: 14 residues. CDR3 sequence reads: CASSPSGTNYGYTF. CDR3 in DNA: TGTGCCAGCAGCCCTAGTGGGACTAACTATGGCTACACCTTC.

The chain is built from TRBV28 and TRBJ1-2, with D hard to call. The CDR3 sequence is 13 residues long. V lost 5 bases to trimming and J lost 5 bases, with 12 bases between them. Germline lookup yields CDR1 MDHEN and CDR2 SYDVKM. CDR3 loop: CASSQETLYGYTF. The CDR3 DNA is TGTGCCAGCAGTCAAGAAACTCTTTATGGCTACACCTTC.

V and J are TRBV2 and TRBJ1-5; TRBD1 matches at 11 bases. Germline CDR1 and CDR2: SNHLY and FYNNEI. V lost 6 bases and J lost 1; bases outside the gene matches: 17. The CDR3 extends over 20 amino acids. The CDR3 spells CASRDPFGTGGVVSNQPQHF. DNA of the CDR3: TGTGCCAGCAGAGACCCTTTCGGGACAGGGGGTGTTGTCAGCAATCAGCCCCAGCATTTT.

This clonotype has ten or more counts. This sequence joins TRBV29-1 and TRBJ1-1; D call uncertain. The V and J ends lost 5 bases and 3 bases respectively, with 4 bases between them. CDR1 is SQVTM, CDR2 ANQGSEA, per germline. CDR3 length equals 10 residues. CDR3 bases: TGCAGCGTTAGAGACACTGAAGCTTTCTTT. This encodes CSVRDTEAFF.

At least ten counts were recorded for this clonotype. The chain carries TRBV9 and TRBJ1-4; D ambiguous. V gave up 4 bases and J gave up 5 bases, with 12 bases separating them. Germline lookup yields CDR1 SGDLS and CDR2 YYNGEE. This CDR3 comprises 14 residues. DNA for the CDR3: TGTGCCAGCAGCCCCTGGACGGGGAATGAAAAACTGTTTTTT. Translated, it gives CASSPWTGNEKLFF.

The chain carries TRBV29-1 and TRBJ2-5; possible D gene TRBD1, 5 bases. This CDR3 has 12 amino acids. Germline assignment: CDR1 SQVTM and CDR2 ANQGSEA. Trimming pared 3 bases from V and 4 bases from J, leaving 9 bases between. The CDR3 DNA reads as TGCAGCGTTGACCCCACAGGAGAGACCCAGTACTTC. Protein sequence: CSVDPTGETQYF.

This rearrangement joins TRBV20-1 to TRBJ1-5; the D gene is possibly TRBD1 (6 bases). V gave up 8 bases and J gave up 0 bases, with 17 bases separating them. In germline, CDR1 is DFQATT, CDR2 SNEGSKA (reference sequence). This CDR3 spans 15 amino acids. CDR3 region: CSPAGDNFSNQPQHF. DNA of the CDR3: TGCAGTCCCGCCGGGGACAACTTTAGCAATCAGCCCCAGCATTTT.